This T cell receptor beta chain was sequenced in a study of identical twins. Study-wide results and limits: The abundant beta clonotypes from cord blood had fewer insertions, and memory repertoires had none of this. Cross-sectional statistical analysis was relied on for the conclusions, without the same donors being followed.

After template switching added a universal primer site, the resulting cDNA carried unique molecular identifiers. TCRdb called the 5' RACE reads again in MiXCR, with one record for every CDR3 protein. The sample records some 440,000 distinct CDR3 sequences, approximately 24% being singletons. A remark on this clonotype: The target antigen is unknown.

These records were also assigned to another study, of T cells expressing NK-cell markers. That study adds: Just one sequenced donor of eight was HCMV-seronegative, while seven were seropositive.

This clonotype was sampled from a woman between 18 and 30 years old in good health. Specimen: CD4+ T cells sorted from blood.

The CDR3: CASSRATSGGLHEQFF. DNA for the CDR3: TGTGCCAGCAGTCGCGCCACTAGCGGGGGATTACATGAGCAGTTCTTC. The chain combines TRBV6-1 with TRBJ2-1, with 11 positions matching TRBD2. The CDR3 consists of 16 residues. Germline-derived CDR1 and CDR2 are MNHNS and SASEGT. V trimming: 5 bases; J trimming: 8 bases; junction bases outside the gene matches: 11.